These 11 T cell receptor beta chains were sequenced from one sample in a study of blood T cell repertoires in COVID-19. The table came from immunoSEQ multiplex PCR; TCRdb's copy has only in-frame clones and leaves some out. Seen here are about 59,000 clones, approximately 79% observed once, and the top ten hold approximately 3.5%. Sequenced sample: peripheral blood. The receptors derive from a man aged 55 to 70 with acute or convalescent COVID-19.

The chain uses TRBV6-5 and TRBJ1-6; D gene uncertain. Trimming removed 6 bases at V and 7 bases at J, with 7 bases between. This CDR3 spans 12 amino acids. Germline CDR1 and CDR2: MNHEY and SVGAGI. In nucleotides, the CDR3 is TGTGCCAGCAGGCTGGCAAATTCACCCCTCCACTTT. Protein: CASRLANSPLHF.

The rearrangement joins TRBV2 to TRBJ2-2, with D possibly matching TRBD2 (6 bases). This CDR3 has 12 amino acids. Trimming removed 11 bases from V and 6 bases from J, with 13 bases in between. The V gene's germline CDR1 is SNHLY and CDR2 FYNNEI. This chain's CDR3 is CASDYRAGELFF. CDR3 nucleotide sequence: TGTGCCTCGGACTACCGAGCCGGGGAGCTGTTTTTT. The full variable domain, its missing parts supplied by reference TRBV2 and TRBJ2-2, is EPEVTQTPSHQVTQMGQEVILRCVPISNHLYFYWYRQILGQKVEFLVSFYNNEISEKSEIFDDQFSVERPDGSNFTLKIRSTKLEDSAMYFCASDYRAGELFFGEGSRLTVL.

This chain links TRBV7-2 with TRBJ2-7; D perhaps matches TRBD2 (6 bases). Trimming cost V 5 bases and J 3 bases, with 14 bases left between them. This CDR3 spans 14 amino acids. Germline assignment: CDR1 SGHTA and CDR2 FQGNSA. The CDR3 DNA is TGTGCCAGCAGCCCACTGCCCGGGGGCTACGAGCAGTACTTC. It encodes CASSPLPGGYEQYF.

V gene TRBV3-1 (or the pseudogene TRBV3-2) combines with J gene TRBJ2-1; 7 bases are shared with TRBD2. The CDR3 is 18 residues long. Germline lookup yields CDR1 LGHDT and CDR2 YNNKEL (reference sequence). The junction had 15 bases not matched to a gene; V was cut back by 0 bases and J by 7 bases. CDR3 sequence (DNA): TGTGCCAGCAGCCAAGAGGGTGGGGGAGGGCCGTTTAAAAATGAGCAGTTCTTC. As protein: CASSQEGGGGPFKNEQFF.

This chain connects TRBV11-2 to TRBJ1-2; 9 bases match TRBD1. Trimming cost V 3 bases and J 7 bases; bases outside gene matches: 6. CDR3 size: 14 residues. Germline assignment: CDR1 SGHAT and CDR2 FQNNGV. CDR3 residues: CASSLHRGQGGYTF. CDR3 bases: TGTGCCAGCAGCTTGCACAGGGGGCAAGGTGGCTACACCTTC.

Only one count was recorded for this clone. The CDR3 sequence: CASSLLLGHNEKLFF. Written as DNA, the CDR3 is TGTGCCAGCAGCTTATTGCTGGGGCATAATGAAAAACTGTTTTTT. The V gene is TRBV7-8, the J gene TRBJ1-4, with TRBD1 as a possible D gene (5 bases). V was shortened by 2 bases and J by 4 bases, with 11 bases between the two germline ends. Germline values: CDR1 SGHVS, CDR2 FQNEAQ. The length of the CDR3 is 15 residues. The full variable domain, its missing parts supplied by reference TRBV7-8 and TRBJ1-4, is GAGVSQSPRYKVAKRGQDVALRCDPISGHVSLFWYQQALGQGPEFLTYFQNEAQLDKSGLPSDRFFAERPEGSVSTLKIQRTQQEDSAVYLCASSLLLGHNEKLFFGSGTQLSVL.

In its sample, this clone was seen a few times. In DNA form, the CDR3 reads TGTGCCAGTCGGGGTTCAGGGGGCGAATGGGGAGATGGCTACACCTTC. This translates into CASRGSGGEWGDGYTF. This chain links TRBV19 with TRBJ1-2; 8 nucleotides match TRBD1. The CDR3 is 16 residues long. Germline V gene sequence: CDR1 LNHDA, CDR2 SQIVND (reference sequence). V lost 8 bases, J lost 6 bases, and 17 bases stayed unmatched.

This sequence joins TRBV7-9 and TRBJ2-1; TRBD2 matches 9 bases. Germline V lookup: CDR1 SEHNR, CDR2 FQNEAQ (reference sequence). This CDR3 comprises 14 residues. The ends lost 5 bases at V and 5 bases at J; junction bases unmatched: 4. CDR3 nucleotide sequence: TGTGCCAGCAGCACGACTAGCGGTAACAATGAGCAGTTCTTC. This translates into CASSTTSGNNEQFF.

The V and J genes are TRBV24-1 and TRBJ2-1, with 10 bases that match TRBD2. The CDR3 contains 20 residues. J lost 5 bases, V lost 3 bases, and 18 bases had no gene match. In germline, CDR1 is KGHDR, CDR2 SFDVKD. CDR3 nucleotide sequence: TGTGCCACCAGTGATCCCCAACCGAGGGCTAGCGGGAGCGGAAACAATGAGCAGTTCTTC. Translated, it gives CATSDPQPRASGSGNNEQFF.

The chain links TRBV10-3 to TRBJ2-2; 7 bases line up with TRBD2. This CDR3 has 13 amino acids. Per germline, CDR1 ENHRY and CDR2 SYGVKD. J gave up 7 bases and V 4 bases, and 3 bases lay outside the gene matches. The CDR3 sequence: CAISAGEGGELFF. The DNA for the CDR3 is TGTGCCATCAGTGCTGGGGAGGGCGGGGAGCTGTTTTTT.

The rearrangement uses TRBV6-5 and TRBJ2-3; weak D call: TRBD2 (5 bases). V was clipped by 6 bases and J by 1 base, with 11 bases between them. The germline V gene encodes CDR1 MNHEY and CDR2 SVGAGI. The CDR3 contains 14 residues. DNA for the CDR3: TGTGCCAGCAGGTTAGCGACCCGCACAGATACGCAGTATTTT. It codes for CASRLATRTDTQYF.